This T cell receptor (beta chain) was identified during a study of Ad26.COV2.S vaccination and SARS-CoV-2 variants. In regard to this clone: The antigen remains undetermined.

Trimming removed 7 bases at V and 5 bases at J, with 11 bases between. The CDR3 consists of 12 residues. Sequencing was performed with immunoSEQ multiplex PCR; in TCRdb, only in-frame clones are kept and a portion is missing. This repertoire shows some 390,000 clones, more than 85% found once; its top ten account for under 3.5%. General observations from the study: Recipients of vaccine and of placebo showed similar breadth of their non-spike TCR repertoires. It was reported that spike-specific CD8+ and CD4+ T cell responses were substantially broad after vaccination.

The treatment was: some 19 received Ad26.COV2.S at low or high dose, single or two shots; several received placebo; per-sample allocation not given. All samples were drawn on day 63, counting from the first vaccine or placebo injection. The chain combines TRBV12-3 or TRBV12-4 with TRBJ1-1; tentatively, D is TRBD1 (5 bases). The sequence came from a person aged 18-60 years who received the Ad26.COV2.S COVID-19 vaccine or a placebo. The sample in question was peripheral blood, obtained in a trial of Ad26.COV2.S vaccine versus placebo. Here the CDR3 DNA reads TGTGCCAGCACCTTAGGGGTGACTGAAGCTTTCTTT. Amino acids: CASTLGVTEAFF.